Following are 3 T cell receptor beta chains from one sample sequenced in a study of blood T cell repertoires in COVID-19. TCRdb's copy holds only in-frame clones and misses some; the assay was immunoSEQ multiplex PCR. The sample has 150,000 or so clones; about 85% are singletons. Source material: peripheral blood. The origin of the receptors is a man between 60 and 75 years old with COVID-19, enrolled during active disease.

The CDR3 is CASSNSGNTGELFF. CDR3 coding DNA: TGTGCCAGCAGCAACTCAGGGAACACCGGGGAGCTGTTTTTT. The chain combines TRBV6-5 with TRBJ2-2, with D unresolved. The CDR3 loop spans 14 amino acids. V lost 6 bases and J 1 base, leaving 9 bases between the germline ends. Germline V gene lookup returns CDR1 MNHEY and CDR2 SVGAGI.

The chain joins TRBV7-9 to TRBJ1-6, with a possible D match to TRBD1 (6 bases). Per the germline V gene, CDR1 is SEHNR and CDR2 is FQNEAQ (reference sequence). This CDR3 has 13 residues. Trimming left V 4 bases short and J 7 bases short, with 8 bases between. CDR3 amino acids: CASSSDRNSPLHF. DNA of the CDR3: TGTGCCAGCAGCTCCGACAGGAATTCACCCCTCCACTTT.

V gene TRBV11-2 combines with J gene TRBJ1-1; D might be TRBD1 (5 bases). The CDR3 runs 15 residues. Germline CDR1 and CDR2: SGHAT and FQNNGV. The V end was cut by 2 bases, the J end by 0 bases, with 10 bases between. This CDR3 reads CASSLSAGLNTEAFF. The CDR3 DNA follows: TGTGCCAGCAGCTTATCGGCAGGGTTGAACACTGAAGCTTTCTTT.